One sample yielded the 12 T cell receptor beta chains listed below, sequenced in a study of blood T cell repertoires in COVID-19. Clones were read by immunoSEQ multiplex PCR, and TCRdb kept only the in-frame ones, dropping some. This sample has hundreds of thousands of clones, with approximately 90% found just once. Sample: peripheral blood. Every receptor here comes from a man in his 60s with COVID-19, enrolled during active disease.

The V call is TRBV3-1 (or the pseudogene TRBV3-2), the J call TRBJ2-1, with a weak D call TRBD2 (6 bases). Trimming removed 1 base from V and 2 bases from J, with 15 bases in between. This CDR3 comprises 17 residues. Germline V gene data show CDR1 as LGHDT and CDR2 as YNNKEL (reference sequence). In DNA, the CDR3 is TGTGCCAGCAGCCAAGGGGGCAAGTTAGCGGCCTACAATGAGCAGTTCTTC. This gives the protein CASSQGGKLAAYNEQFF.

The V and J genes are TRBV24-1 and TRBJ1-4, with 7 bases aligning to TRBD1. CDR3 length equals 18 residues. CDR1 and CDR2 from the germline V gene are KGHDR and SFDVKD. The V gene end was trimmed by 2 bases and the J gene end by 3 bases; junction bases not matched to a gene: 11. Here the CDR3 reads CATSDYHINRGSNEKLFF. The CDR3 region has the DNA TGTGCCACCAGTGATTACCACATAAACAGGGGCTCTAATGAAAAACTGTTTTTT.

This sequence joins TRBV7-3 and TRBJ2-5; D is undetermined. This CDR3 contains 15 residues. V lost 5 bases and J lost 1, with 14 bases in between. Looked up from germline, CDR1 is SGHTA and CDR2 is FQGTGA. The CDR3 DNA reads TGTGCCAGCAGCACCACCGGAGCAACCCAAGAGACCCAGTACTTC. Its protein is CASSTTGATQETQYF.

The chain recombines TRBV18 with TRBJ1-2, with D possibly matching TRBD1 (6 bases). Trimming left V 1 base short and J 1 base short, with 10 bases between. In germline, CDR1 is KGHSH, CDR2 LQKENI. The CDR3 has 15 amino acids. CDR3 loop: CASSPLDRHNYGYTF. CDR3 DNA: TGTGCCAGCTCACCACTCGACAGGCATAACTATGGCTACACCTTC.

The rearrangement joins TRBV7-9 to TRBJ2-7; D possibly corresponds to TRBD1 (5 bases). The V gene lost 3 bases and the J gene lost 3 bases, with 12 bases spanning the gap. Per germline, CDR1 SEHNR and CDR2 FQNEAQ (reference sequence). CDR3 size: 14 residues. As DNA, the CDR3 is TGTGCCAGCAGCTTGGTCGACGGACACTACGAGCAGTACTTC. This sequence encodes CASSLVDGHYEQYF.

The chain joins TRBV18 to TRBJ1-1, with TRBD1 matching over 10 bases. Germline V gene lookup returns CDR1 KGHSH and CDR2 LQKENI. The CDR3 covers 15 residues. The J segment lost 4 bases and the V segment lost 6 bases, leaving 8 bases of the junction unmatched. Here the CDR3 DNA reads TGTGCCAGCTCCCTTACCGGACAGGGGGGCACTGAAGCTTTCTTT. It encodes CASSLTGQGGTEAFF.

As to this clone: At the DNA level, this CDR3 is encoded by other sequences in the same sample as well. The chain links TRBV6-2 or TRBV6-3 to TRBJ1-2; 8 bases match TRBD1. Germline-derived CDR1 and CDR2 are MNHEY and SVGEGT. V was pared by 2 bases and J by 3 bases, with 5 bases of the junction left unmatched. CDR3 length equals 15 residues. The CDR3 region has the DNA TGTGCCAGCAGTTACACCGGACAGGGCGACTATGGCTACACCTTC. The encoded protein is CASSYTGQGDYGYTF.

This rearrangement joins TRBV3-1 (or the pseudogene TRBV3-2) to TRBJ1-3, with D maybe TRBD1 (5 bases). Trimming took off 4 bases at V and 0 bases at J, with 7 bases between the two ends. CDR1 LGHDT and CDR2 YNNKEL come from the germline V gene (reference sequence). The CDR3 spans 14 residues. CDR3 sequence reads: CASSRQSSGNTIYF. CDR3 sequence (DNA): TGTGCCAGCAGCCGACAGAGCTCTGGAAACACCATATATTTT.

A few counts support this clone. V and J are TRBV19 and TRBJ1-4; D is perhaps TRBD1 (6 bases). Trimming took 6 bases from V and 3 from J, leaving 14 bases between them. CDR3 size: 15 residues. Germline CDR1 reads LNHDA; CDR2 reads SQIVND (reference sequence). DNA of the CDR3: TGTGCCAGTAGCCCCAACAGGGTGGCTAATGAAAAACTGTTTTTT. Amino acid sequence: CASSPNRVANEKLFF.

J is TRBJ2-4 and V is TRBV18, with TRBD1 matching 7 bases. CDR1 and CDR2 (germline): KGHSH, LQKENI. Losses at the gene ends were 3 bases for V and 15 bases for J; bases not matched to a gene: 11. CDR3 length: 13 residues. The CDR3 DNA is TGTGCCAGCTCACCCGGACAGGTCGAAGGTCGGTACTTC. This gives the protein CASSPGQVEGRYF.

V gene TRBV10-2 combines with J gene TRBJ1-2; weak D call: TRBD1 (6 bases). Trimming stripped 3 bases from V and 9 bases from J, with 23 bases between. Germline V CDR1 and CDR2: WSHSY, SAAADI. This CDR3 comprises 16 residues. This CDR3 is CASSDESGGHSLRYTF. Written as DNA, the CDR3 is TGCGCCAGCAGTGACGAATCGGGGGGGCATTCCCTTCGCTACACCTTC.

V usage is TRBV2 and J usage is TRBJ1-2; D may be TRBD1 (5 bases). Germline lookup yields CDR1 SNHLY and CDR2 FYNNEI. Trimming took off 7 bases at V and 6 bases at J, with 15 bases between the two ends. The CDR3 length is 13 residues. CDR3 nucleotides: TGTGCCAGCACCCCGAGGCAGGGTGATGGCTACACCTTC. It translates to CASTPRQGDGYTF.